This TCR beta chain was identified during a study of CD8 T cells in Susac syndrome. Random hexamers were used to reverse transcribe an amount of about 0.45 to 1 ug RNA. TCRdb passed the immunoSEQ multiplex PCR reads through MiXCR, listing each CDR3 protein once. The sample includes about 130,000 distinct CDR3 sequences, 85% to 95% of them seen just once. Germline V gene sequence: CDR1 KGHSH, CDR2 LQKENI. Trimming cost V 3 bases and J 5 bases; bases outside gene matches: 3. The CDR3 runs 13 residues. The sample consisted of CD8+ T cells from PBMCs. The chain links TRBV18 to TRBJ2-7; TRBD1 agrees at 8 bases. The sequence was collected from a human donor with multiple sclerosis. The DNA for the CDR3 is TGTGCCAGCTCACCGGACAGGGTTGACGAGCAGTACGTC. Translated, it gives CASSPDRVDEQYV.